Listed below are T cell receptor beta chains from one sample, sequenced in a study of human T cells and chemical hapten exposure. TCRdb reprocessed the RACE reads with MiXCR, giving one entry per CDR3 protein. The sample has around 120,000 distinct CDR3 sequences, roughly an eighth seen once. The sequenced sample was whole blood, obtained in connection with sensitization to the hapten diphenylcyclopropenone (DPC). Receptors originate from a woman in her forties or fifties with alopecia areata. Some clones in this sample may be carry-over from other donors' samples. The CDR3 runs from the conserved cysteine through the conserved F or W. A D gene is named only where the DNA matches it firmly. Clone size is not always given. Where it is, it says once, few, many or a class for expanded clones.

V gene: TRBV11-2
J gene: TRBJ2-6
clone size: many
D gene: NA
CDR3 DNA: TGTGCCAGCAGCTTAGGGAGGGCTGGGGCCAACGTCCTGACTTTC
CDR3 protein: CASSLGRAGANVLTF

V gene: TRBV6-5
J gene: TRBJ2-7
clone size: NA
D gene: TRBD1
CDR3 DNA: TGTGCCAGCAGAATGACAGGGACCTACGAGCAGTACTTC
CDR3 protein: CASRMTGTYEQYF

V gene: TRBV4-2
J gene: TRBJ1-5
clone size: many
D gene: TRBD1
CDR3 DNA: TGTGCCAGCAGCCAAGAGGCGCAGGGGGCTGGACAGCCCCAGCATTTT
CDR3 protein: CASSQEAQGAGQPQHF

V gene: TRBV7-9
J gene: TRBJ1-5
clone size: many
D gene: NA
CDR3 DNA: TGTGCCAGCAGCTCAGTCCGGAGCTCTGGGCCCCAGCATTTT
CDR3 protein: CASSSVRSSGPQHF

V gene: TRBV29-1
J gene: TRBJ2-1
clone size: few
D gene: TRBD2
CDR3 DNA: TGCAGCGTTGAATCACGCGGGGGATACAATGAGCAGTTCTTC
CDR3 protein: CSVESRGGYNEQFF

V gene: TRBV7-6
J gene: TRBJ1-1
clone size: NA
D gene: NA
CDR3 DNA: TGTGCCAGCAGCCCTGACAGATTCAACACTGAAGCTTTCTTT
CDR3 protein: CASSPDRFNTEAFF

V gene: TRBV4-3
J gene: TRBJ1-6
clone size: few
D gene: NA
CDR3 DNA: TGCGCCAGCAGCCAAGTTTTTTACTCTTCACCCCTCCACTTT
CDR3 protein: CASSQVFYSSPLHF

V gene: TRBV28
J gene: TRBJ1-6
clone size: many
D gene: TRBD1
CDR3 DNA: TGTGCCAGCAGTATCCCGACAGGGTCGTCCCTCTATTCACCCCTCCACTTT
CDR3 protein: CASSIPTGSSLYSPLHF

V gene: TRBV9
J gene: TRBJ2-3
clone size: NA
D gene: NA
CDR3 DNA: TGTGCCAGCAGCGAGGACGTAACACAAGGGTACTTGGATACGCAGTATTTT
CDR3 protein: CASSEDVTQGYLDTQYF

V gene: TRBV7-9
J gene: TRBJ2-1
clone size: many
D gene: NA
CDR3 DNA: TGTGCCAGCAGCTTAGTGACAGTCAATGAGCAGTTCTTC
CDR3 protein: CASSLVTVNEQFF

V gene: TRBV7-2
J gene: TRBJ1-6
clone size: NA
D gene: NA
CDR3 DNA: TGTGCCAGCAGCTTAGGATACGAAAGGGGGGCCCTCCACTTT
CDR3 protein: CASSLGYERGALHF

V gene: TRBV7-6
J gene: TRBJ2-5
clone size: NA
D gene: NA
CDR3 DNA: TGTGCCAGCAGCACCTACGCAGGGGAGGCAGAGACCCAGTACTTC
CDR3 protein: CASSTYAGEAETQYF

V gene: TRBV18
J gene: TRBJ2-5
clone size: NA
D gene: TRBD2
CDR3 DNA: TGTGCCAGCTCCTTGGCGAGCGGGGGACCCCAAGAGACCCAGTACTTC
CDR3 protein: CASSLASGGPQETQYF

V gene: TRBV7-9
J gene: TRBJ1-4
clone size: NA
D gene: NA
CDR3 DNA: TGTGCCAGCAGCTCCACAGTACTCCGTAATGAAAAACTGTTTTTT
CDR3 protein: CASSSTVLRNEKLFF

V gene: TRBV18
J gene: TRBJ2-7
clone size: few
D gene: TRBD1
CDR3 DNA: TGTGCCAGCTCACCACGCGTATCGACAGGGGGCCACGAGCAGTACTTC
CDR3 protein: CASSPRVSTGGHEQYF

V gene: TRBV18
J gene: TRBJ1-6
clone size: few
D gene: NA
CDR3 DNA: TGTGCCAGCTCACCAAGTCTGGGGACGGCCAATTCACCCCTCCACTTT
CDR3 protein: CASSPSLGTANSPLHF

V gene: TRBV6-6
J gene: TRBJ1-5
clone size: many
D gene: NA
CDR3 DNA: TGTGCCAGCAGTTACTTAGGCGGCGAGCAACAGCAGCCCCAGCATTTT
CDR3 protein: CASSYLGGEQQQPQHF

V gene: TRBV6-5
J gene: TRBJ2-3
clone size: few
D gene: TRBD2
CDR3 DNA: TGTGCCAGCAGTACTACGCTAGCGGGAGGCCTAGTCGGTACGCAGTATTTT
CDR3 protein: CASSTTLAGGLVGTQYF

V gene: TRBV7-2
J gene: TRBJ2-7
clone size: many
D gene: NA
CDR3 DNA: TGTGCCAGCAGCTTGGGGCAGGGTACCTACGAGCAGTACTTC
CDR3 protein: CASSLGQGTYEQYF

V gene: TRBV10-3
J gene: TRBJ2-1
clone size: few
D gene: TRBD1
CDR3 DNA: TGTGCCATCAGTAGAAATACCGGGACAGGGGGTTCCAGTGAGCAGTTCTTC
CDR3 protein: CAISRNTGTGGSSEQFF

V gene: TRBV27
J gene: TRBJ2-5
clone size: many
D gene: NA
CDR3 DNA: TGTGCCAGCAGTTTGTTTCCCAGGACACAAGAGACCCAGTACTTC
CDR3 protein: CASSLFPRTQETQYF

V gene: TRBV18
J gene: TRBJ1-5
clone size: NA
D gene: NA
CDR3 DNA: TGTGCCAGCTCACAGGGTACAGAAACGGCGGATCAGCCCCAGCATTTT
CDR3 protein: CASSQGTETADQPQHF

V gene: TRBV7-2
J gene: TRBJ2-1
clone size: many
D gene: TRBD2
CDR3 DNA: TGTGCCAGCAGCCTGGGACTAGCGGATTACAATGAGCAGTTCTTC
CDR3 protein: CASSLGLADYNEQFF

V gene: TRBV12-2
J gene: TRBJ2-2
clone size: NA
D gene: NA
CDR3 DNA: TGTGCAAGTCGCCCGGCTTTGGGTCGCCGGGAGGAGACCGGGGAGCTGTTTTTT
CDR3 protein: CASRPALGRREETGELFF

V gene: TRBV7-8
J gene: TRBJ1-1
clone size: NA
D gene: NA
CDR3 DNA: TGTGCCAGCAGCTTAGCCCGGGCTAAGGGCACTGAAGCTTTCTTT
CDR3 protein: CASSLARAKGTEAFF

V gene: TRBV2
J gene: TRBJ1-5
clone size: many
D gene: NA
CDR3 DNA: TGTGCCAGCAGTGGCGGACGAAATAGCAATCAGCCCCAGCATTTT
CDR3 protein: CASSGGRNSNQPQHF

V gene: TRBV20-1
J gene: TRBJ2-2
clone size: NA
D gene: NA
CDR3 DNA: TGCAGTGCTAGAGACCTCCGACAGGTTGGGGCCGGGGAGCTGTTTTTT
CDR3 protein: CSARDLRQVGAGELFF

V gene: TRBV29-1
J gene: TRBJ1-1
clone size: few
D gene: NA
CDR3 DNA: TGCAGCGTTGTGTTGACGAACACTGAAGCTTTCTTT
CDR3 protein: CSVVLTNTEAFF

V gene: TRBV28
J gene: TRBJ2-7
clone size: few
D gene: NA
CDR3 DNA: TGTGCCAGCAGAGGGCCCTACGAGCAGTACTTC
CDR3 protein: CASRGPYEQYF

V gene: TRBV2
J gene: TRBJ2-6
clone size: NA
D gene: TRBD2
CDR3 DNA: TGTGCCAGCAGTGAGGCGGGAGCTGGGGCCAACGTCCTGACTTTC
CDR3 protein: CASSEAGAGANVLTF

V gene: TRBV20-1
J gene: TRBJ2-1
clone size: many
D gene: NA
CDR3 DNA: TGCAGTGCTAGAGATAGGGGACTTTATAGCAATGAGCAGTTCTTC
CDR3 protein: CSARDRGLYSNEQFF

V gene: TRBV20-1
J gene: TRBJ2-3
clone size: NA
D gene: NA
CDR3 DNA: TGCAGTGCTGGCGGCACAGATACGCAGTATTTT
CDR3 protein: CSAGGTDTQYF

V gene: TRBV10-3
J gene: TRBJ2-5
clone size: NA
D gene: TRBD1
CDR3 DNA: TGTGCCATCAGTGGCTCGACAGGGGGAGAAGAGACCCAGTACTTC
CDR3 protein: CAISGSTGGEETQYF

V gene: TRBV21-1
J gene: TRBJ2-3
clone size: many
D gene: NA
CDR3 DNA: TGTGCCAGCAGCAACCTCCGGGACCCACCCTTCCCAGATACGCAGTATTTT
CDR3 protein: CASSNLRDPPFPDTQYF

V gene: TRBV6-5
J gene: TRBJ2-1
clone size: NA
D gene: TRBD2
CDR3 DNA: TGTGCCAGCAAGAAGCGGGGCTCCTACAATGAGCAGTTCTTC
CDR3 protein: CASKKRGSYNEQFF

V gene: TRBV11-2
J gene: TRBJ2-2
clone size: many
D gene: NA
CDR3 DNA: TGTGCCAGCAGGAGGGATCCTAACACCGGGGAGCTGTTTTTT
CDR3 protein: CASRRDPNTGELFF

V gene: TRBV19
J gene: TRBJ1-4
clone size: NA
D gene: TRBD1
CDR3 DNA: TGTGCCAGTACCCAGCGACAGGGGGCAAATGAAAAACTGTTTTTT
CDR3 protein: CASTQRQGANEKLFF

V gene: TRBV5-1
J gene: TRBJ1-6
clone size: NA
D gene: NA
CDR3 DNA: TGCGCCAGCAGCTTGGAGGGACTTCAAACCTTTGGTTCACCCCTCCACTTT
CDR3 protein: CASSLEGLQTFGSPLHF

V gene: TRBV5-5
J gene: TRBJ2-1
clone size: many
D gene: NA
CDR3 DNA: TGTGCCAGCAGCCCGAGCTTCGTCCCCTCCGAGCAGTTCTTC
CDR3 protein: CASSPSFVPSEQFF

V gene: TRBV14
J gene: TRBJ2-2
clone size: many
D gene: NA
CDR3 DNA: TGTGCCAGCAGTAACCTTCTGAAGACCGGGGAGCTGTTTTTT
CDR3 protein: CASSNLLKTGELFF

V gene: TRBV18
J gene: TRBJ1-1
clone size: NA
D gene: NA
CDR3 DNA: TGTGCCAGCTCACCCCGACCGACCCTGAACACTGAAGCTTTCTTT
CDR3 protein: CASSPRPTLNTEAFF

V gene: TRBV20-1
J gene: TRBJ1-1
clone size: many
D gene: NA
CDR3 DNA: TGCAGTGCTAGGGAGAGACGGGGACTGGACATGAACACTGAAGCTTTCTTT
CDR3 protein: CSARERRGLDMNTEAFF

V gene: TRBV12-3/TRBV12-4
J gene: TRBJ2-7
clone size: few
D gene: TRBD1
CDR3 DNA: TGTGCCAGCAGTTTACGGGGACAGGGCTACGAGCAGTACTTC
CDR3 protein: CASSLRGQGYEQYF

V gene: TRBV10-3
J gene: TRBJ2-5
clone size: NA
D gene: NA
CDR3 DNA: TGTGCCATCAGTGGAGCAGGGGTGGCGAGCACCCAGTACTTC
CDR3 protein: CAISGAGVASTQYF

V gene: TRBV7-6
J gene: TRBJ2-7
clone size: NA
D gene: TRBD2
CDR3 DNA: TGTGCCAGCAGCCCTAGCGGGAGGTATATCGGGCAGTACTTC
CDR3 protein: CASSPSGRYIGQYF

V gene: TRBV2
J gene: TRBJ1-5
clone size: NA
D gene: TRBD1
CDR3 DNA: TGTGCCAGCAGTGAGGGGACAGGCTTGGGGCCCCAGCATTTT
CDR3 protein: CASSEGTGLGPQHF

V gene: TRBV28
J gene: TRBJ2-7
clone size: many
D gene: NA
CDR3 DNA: TGTGCCAGCAGCTTGCCCCTGACTAGTGCAGACGAGCAGTACTTC
CDR3 protein: CASSLPLTSADEQYF

V gene: TRBV12-3/TRBV12-4
J gene: TRBJ2-7
clone size: NA
D gene: NA
CDR3 DNA: TGTGCCAGCAGTTTGGGGCCGTTGAGCTACGAGCAGTACTTC
CDR3 protein: CASSLGPLSYEQYF